This TCR beta chain is from a study of vaccination and CD4 T cells after COVID-19. In the study overall: Stimulation used overlapping spike peptides from SARS-CoV-2, HCoV-NL63, HCoV-OC43 and HCoV-229E.

Cultured CD4+ T cells had their DNA profiled by the Oncomine TCR Beta short-read assay. MiXCR, run by TCRdb on the PCR reads, gives a single entry per CDR3 protein. The table records about 18,000 distinct CDR3 sequences, around 45% of them present only once. The CDR3 sequence is 13 residues long. Trimming took off 3 bases at V and 8 bases at J, with 13 bases between the two ends. The germline V gene encodes CDR1 LNHDA and CDR2 SQIVND (reference sequence). This clonotype occurred a few times. Antigen specificity is unknown. Treatment: roughly ten-day PBMC culture with coronavirus spike peptide pools or control peptides (ViraFEST assay). Before TCRs were sequenced, ViraFEST expanded antigen-specific T cells with peptide pools.

Sequenced material: CD4+ T cells from blood, cultured in vitro, taken before SARS-CoV-2 vaccination. V and J are TRBV19 and TRBJ1-1; D might be TRBD1 (5 bases). This receptor was identified in a human donor who received a COVID-19 vaccine. Here the CDR3 DNA reads TGTGCCAGTAGTATTGGGGGGTCAGGAGAAGCTTTCTTT. This encodes CASSIGGSGEAFF. The complete variable domain, with remaining parts taken from reference TRBV19 and TRBJ1-1, reads DGGITQSPKYLFRKEGQNVTLSCEQNLNHDAMYWYRQDPGQGLRLIYYSQIVNDFQKGDIAEGYSVSREKKESFPLTVTSAQKNPTAFYLCASSIGGSGEAFFGQGTRLTVV.